The T cell receptor (beta chain) described here comes from a study of a mutant IDH1 vaccine in newly diagnosed glioma. Whole-study context: Patients began vaccination 4-6 weeks after radiotherapy alone, or with temozolomide cycles. The study's findings and limits: Immune responses induced by the vaccine were seen in over 80% of patients, spanning multiple MHC alleles.

The method was immunoSEQ multiplex PCR; TCRdb's version includes in-frame clones alone and lacks a portion of them. This sample has 60,000 to 75,000 clones, with 85% to 90% found just once. Specified time point: week 35, safety follow-up. All doses held 300 ug of mutant IDH1 20-mer peptide, with topical imiquimod. Across weeks 1, 3, 5, 7, 11, 15, 19 and 23, patients received a vaccination each time, eight in all. New astrocytomas of WHO grade 3 or 4 that were IDH1-mutant and ATRX-lost were found in the donors. A remark on this clone: What it recognizes is unknown.

The material sequenced was PBMCs, taken from a glioma patient whose treatment included an IDH1 peptide vaccine. This TCR was sampled from a man younger than 40 with glioma.

The CDR3 reads CASSVRGEQYF. In nucleotides, the CDR3 is TGTGCCAGCAGCGTCCGAGGGGAGCAGTACTTC. V gene TRBV5-4 combines with J gene TRBJ2-7; a weak D match, TRBD2 (5 bases). The CDR3 runs to 11 residues. V dropped 4 bases and J dropped 7 bases, with 9 bases sitting between them. CDR1 SGHNT and CDR2 YYREEE come from the germline V gene (reference sequence).